The rows below give T cell receptor beta chains drawn from one sample of a study of Graves' ophthalmopathy and Graves' hyperthyroidism. TCRdb processed the multiplex PCR reads anew with MiXCR; each CDR3 protein has one entry. The repertoire holds 400,000 to 500,000 distinct CDR3 sequences, about 21% seen once, with 2.5% to 3% in the top ten. Sequencing used peripheral blood. These TCRs come from a woman aged 18 to 35 with stable Graves' hyperthyroidism. CDR3s include the opening cysteine and the closing phenylalanine or tryptophan. A D gene is named only where the DNA matches it firmly. Not all rows give a size; the values are once, few, many and, for expanded clones, a class.

d_call: NA; v_call: TRBV24-1; clone_size: many; j_call: TRBJ1-1; cdr3_nt: TGTGCCACCAGTGGCCTCACAGAGAACACTGAAGCTTTCTTT; cdr3_aa: CATSGLTENTEAFF
d_call: TRBD1; v_call: TRBV12-3/TRBV12-4; clone_size: NA; j_call: TRBJ2-5; cdr3_nt: TGTGCCAGCAGGTCGGACAGGTTCCAAGAGACCCAGTACTTC; cdr3_aa: CASRSDRFQETQYF
d_call: NA; v_call: TRBV28; clone_size: NA; j_call: TRBJ2-7; cdr3_nt: TGTGCCAGCATAGGGGGGGGGAACGAGCAGTACTTC; cdr3_aa: CASIGGGNEQYF
d_call: TRBD1; v_call: TRBV12-3/TRBV12-4; clone_size: NA; j_call: TRBJ1-2; cdr3_nt: TGTGCCAGTACCGGGACAGGGGGATCGGGTGTTGCTGGCTACACCTTC; cdr3_aa: CASTGTGGSGVAGYTF
d_call: NA; v_call: TRBV5-1; clone_size: many; j_call: TRBJ2-7; cdr3_nt: TGCGCCAGCAGCTTGAGGCAGACAGTACAGGCATACGAGCAGTACTTC; cdr3_aa: CASSLRQTVQAYEQYF
d_call: NA; v_call: TRBV4-1; clone_size: many; j_call: TRBJ2-7; cdr3_nt: TGCGCCAGCAGCCGTGGTCCTCGGGGGCCGTACGAGCAGTACTTC; cdr3_aa: CASSRGPRGPYEQYF
d_call: NA; v_call: TRBV11-2; clone_size: many; j_call: TRBJ2-4; cdr3_nt: TGTGCCAGCAGCCGTCAGAAAAACATTCAGTACTTC; cdr3_aa: CASSRQKNIQYF
d_call: NA; v_call: TRBV7-2; clone_size: many; j_call: TRBJ2-5; cdr3_nt: TGTGCCAGCAGCTTATTTTGGGACCAAGAGACCCAGTACTTC; cdr3_aa: CASSLFWDQETQYF
d_call: TRBD1; v_call: TRBV7-3; clone_size: many; j_call: TRBJ2-7; cdr3_nt: TGTGCCAGCCCCCCCGGACAGGGGTTAAATTTGTTGATCTACGAGCAGTACTTC; cdr3_aa: CASPPGQGLNLLIYEQYF
d_call: NA; v_call: TRBV19; clone_size: NA; j_call: TRBJ1-5; cdr3_nt: TGTGCCAGTAGGGCAACGGCCCCTCGGCAGCCCCAGCATTTT; cdr3_aa: CASRATAPRQPQHF
d_call: NA; v_call: TRBV6-1; clone_size: NA; j_call: TRBJ1-1; cdr3_nt: TGTGCCAGCTGCTCGGTTACTGAAGCTTTCTTT; cdr3_aa: CASCSVTEAFF
d_call: TRBD1; v_call: TRBV27; clone_size: many; j_call: TRBJ1-1; cdr3_nt: TGTGCCAGCAGTCCAGACAGGGGGAATCTGGAAACTGAAGCTTTCTTT; cdr3_aa: CASSPDRGNLETEAFF
d_call: NA; v_call: TRBV6-1; clone_size: many; j_call: TRBJ1-1; cdr3_nt: TGTGCCAGCAGTGAACAGGGGAAAGCTTTCTTT; cdr3_aa: CASSEQGKAFF
d_call: NA; v_call: TRBV19; clone_size: many; j_call: TRBJ2-5; cdr3_nt: TGTGCCAGTAGTATAGCGGGCCAGCGGCAAGAGACCCAGTACTTC; cdr3_aa: CASSIAGQRQETQYF
d_call: NA; v_call: TRBV12-3/TRBV12-4; clone_size: NA; j_call: TRBJ2-3; cdr3_nt: TGTGCCATATCCCGGGACCAAGATACGCAGTATTTT; cdr3_aa: CAISRDQDTQYF
d_call: TRBD1; v_call: TRBV5-6; clone_size: NA; j_call: TRBJ1-2; cdr3_nt: TGTGCCAGCAGCTCACCGGGACAGACTTTTACCTATGGCTACACCTTC; cdr3_aa: CASSSPGQTFTYGYTF
d_call: NA; v_call: TRBV12-3/TRBV12-4; clone_size: many; j_call: TRBJ2-7; cdr3_nt: TGTGCCAGCAGTTTGGACTTGGGTTACTACGAGCAGTACTTC; cdr3_aa: CASSLDLGYYEQYF
d_call: NA; v_call: TRBV7-2; clone_size: NA; j_call: TRBJ2-2; cdr3_nt: TGTGCCAGCAGCACGGGGGGCTGGACCGGGGAGCTGTTTTTT; cdr3_aa: CASSTGGWTGELFF
d_call: NA; v_call: TRBV20-1; clone_size: NA; j_call: TRBJ2-2; cdr3_nt: TGCAGTGCTAGAGAAGGTAGCGGGGAGCTGTTTTTT; cdr3_aa: CSAREGSGELFF
d_call: NA; v_call: TRBV20-1; clone_size: NA; j_call: TRBJ2-7; cdr3_nt: TGCAGTGCTAGATCCTTTAGCAATCCCTACGAGCAGTACTTC; cdr3_aa: CSARSFSNPYEQYF
d_call: TRBD1; v_call: TRBV3-1; clone_size: NA; j_call: TRBJ1-6; cdr3_nt: TGTGCCAGCAGTAACGCAGGGGGCAATTCACCCCTCCACTTT; cdr3_aa: CASSNAGGNSPLHF
d_call: NA; v_call: TRBV10-3; clone_size: NA; j_call: TRBJ2-7; cdr3_nt: TGTGCCATCAGTGCGGGTCAGGGGTACGAGCAGTACTTC; cdr3_aa: CAISAGQGYEQYF
d_call: NA; v_call: TRBV3-1; clone_size: NA; j_call: TRBJ2-7; cdr3_nt: TGTGCCAGCTCCCATACCGGATACGAGCAGTACTTC; cdr3_aa: CASSHTGYEQYF
d_call: TRBD1; v_call: TRBV6-1; clone_size: NA; j_call: TRBJ1-1; cdr3_nt: TGTGCCAGCAGGGACATAGGGGCAGGGGGGACTGAAGCTTTCTTT; cdr3_aa: CASRDIGAGGTEAFF
d_call: TRBD1; v_call: TRBV19; clone_size: many; j_call: TRBJ2-2; cdr3_nt: TGTGCCAGTACGACAGGGCCCGGGGAGCTGTTTTTT; cdr3_aa: CASTTGPGELFF
d_call: NA; v_call: TRBV30; clone_size: many; j_call: TRBJ1-1; cdr3_nt: TGTGCCTGGAGTCCCAGGGTATCGAACACTGAAGCTTTCTTT; cdr3_aa: CAWSPRVSNTEAFF
d_call: TRBD1; v_call: TRBV6-2/TRBV6-3; clone_size: NA; j_call: TRBJ2-2; cdr3_nt: TGTGCCAGCACCGCCGGGACAGCTTTCCTCGCCGGGGAGCTGTTTTTT; cdr3_aa: CASTAGTAFLAGELFF